Shown below are 7 T cell receptor beta chains from a single sample sequenced in a study of cytomegalovirus exposure and HLA in healthy donors. With 60 Vbeta and 13 Jbeta primers, the PCR was carried out. Using immunoSEQ multiplex PCR, the repertoire was profiled, and TCRdb retains in-frame clones only, with some absent. The data hold about 140,000 clones, with roughly 81% observed a single time. The specimen sequenced was PBMCs. The receptors originated from a female donor in good health and CMV-seronegative.

The chain employs TRBV4-2 and TRBJ1-2; D might be TRBD1 (6 bases). This CDR3 is 17 amino acids long. V shed 0 bases and J shed 8 bases, with 22 bases lying between them. CDR1 is LGHNA and CDR2 is YNFKEQ in the germline V gene. The CDR3, as DNA: TGTGCCAGCAGCCAAGATGGCTCTAAGGGGGTGGTTGGCGGCTACACCTTC. Translation gives CASSQDGSKGVVGGYTF.

The chain joins TRBV5-8 to TRBJ1-2; 7 nucleotides match TRBD1. The CDR3 loop spans 16 amino acids. Per germline, CDR1 SGHTS and CDR2 YDEGEE. J was trimmed by 1 base and V by 0 bases; bases with no gene match: 6. The CDR3 reads CASSLEDRALNYGYTF. The CDR3 nucleotides are TGTGCCAGCAGCTTGGAAGACAGGGCACTTAACTATGGCTACACCTTC.

The rearrangement joins TRBV5-1 to TRBJ2-1; D unclear. V lost 4 bases and J lost 7, with 12 bases in between. CDR1 and CDR2 (germline): SGHRS, YFSETQ. The CDR3 covers 13 residues. The CDR3 protein is CASSRSVDNEQFF. CDR3 bases: TGCGCCAGCAGCCGATCGGTTGATAATGAGCAGTTCTTC.

The chain employs TRBV4-1 and TRBJ1-5, with 7 bases aligning to TRBD1. This CDR3 is 18 amino acids long. Germline V lookup: CDR1 MGHRA, CDR2 YSYEKL. Trimming took 4 bases from V and 0 from J; bases not matched to a gene: 12. CDR3 protein: CASSRTPPDRISNQPQHF. The CDR3 region has the DNA TGCGCCAGCAGCCGCACCCCCCCGGACAGGATTAGCAATCAGCCCCAGCATTTT.

J is TRBJ2-3 and V is TRBV6-6; D might be TRBD2 (5 bases). Trimming pared 0 bases from V and 5 bases from J, leaving 12 bases between. This CDR3 comprises 15 residues. Germline V lookup: CDR1 MNHNY, CDR2 SVGAGI (reference sequence). CDR3 in DNA: TGTGCCAGCAGTTACTCGAATCTGGGGAGAGATACGCAGTATTTT. Translation gives CASSYSNLGRDTQYF.

This rearrangement joins TRBV9 to TRBJ1-2; D not certain. This CDR3 has 16 amino acids. Germline V gene data show CDR1 as SGDLS and CDR2 as YYNGEE. V gave up 3 bases and J gave up 0 bases, with 15 bases separating them. The CDR3 nucleotides are TGTGCCAGCAGCGGAAACGGCGCCAGCGCTAACTATGGCTACACCTTC. As protein: CASSGNGASANYGYTF.

The rearrangement joins TRBV7-9 to TRBJ2-1; TRBD2 matches 8 bases. The germline gives CDR1 SEHNR, CDR2 FQNEAQ (reference sequence). CDR3 length equals 15 residues. Trimming took 2 bases from V and 9 from J; bases not matched to a gene: 9. CDR3 sequence (DNA): TGTGCCAGCAGCTTATCGCGAGCGGGAGAGTCTGAGCAGTTCTTC. Protein: CASSLSRAGESEQFF.